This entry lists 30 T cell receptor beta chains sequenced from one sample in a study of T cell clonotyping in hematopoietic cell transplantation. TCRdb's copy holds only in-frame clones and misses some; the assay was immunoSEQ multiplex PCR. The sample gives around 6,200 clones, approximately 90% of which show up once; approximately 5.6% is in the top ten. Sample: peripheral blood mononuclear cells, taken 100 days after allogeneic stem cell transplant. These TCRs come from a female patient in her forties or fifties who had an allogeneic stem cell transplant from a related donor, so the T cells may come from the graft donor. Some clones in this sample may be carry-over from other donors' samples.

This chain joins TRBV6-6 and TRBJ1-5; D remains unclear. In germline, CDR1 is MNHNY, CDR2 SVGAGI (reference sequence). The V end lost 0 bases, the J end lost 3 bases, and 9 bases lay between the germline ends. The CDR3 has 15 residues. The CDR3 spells CASSYSSGPNQPQHF. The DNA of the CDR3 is TGTGCCAGCAGTTACTCATCCGGCCCCAATCAGCCCCAGCATTTT.

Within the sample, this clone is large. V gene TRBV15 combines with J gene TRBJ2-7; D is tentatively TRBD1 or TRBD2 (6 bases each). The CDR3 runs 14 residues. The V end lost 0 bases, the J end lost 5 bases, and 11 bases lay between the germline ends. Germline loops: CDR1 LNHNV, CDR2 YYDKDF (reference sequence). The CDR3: CATSRELGGHEQYF. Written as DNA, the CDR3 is TGTGCCACCAGCAGAGAATTGGGGGGCCACGAGCAGTACTTC. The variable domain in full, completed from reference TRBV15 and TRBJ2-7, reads DAMVIQNPRYQVTQFGKPVTLSCSQTLNHNVMYWYQQKSSQAPKLLFHYYDKDFNNEADTPDNFQSRRPNTSFCFLDIRSPGLGDTAMYLCATSRELGGHEQYFGPGTRLTVT.

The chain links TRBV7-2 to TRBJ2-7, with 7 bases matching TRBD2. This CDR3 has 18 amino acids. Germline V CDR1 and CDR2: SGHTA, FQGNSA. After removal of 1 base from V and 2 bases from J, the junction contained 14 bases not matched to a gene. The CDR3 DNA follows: TGTGCCAGCAGCTTAGTTTTCGTGGGAGGGCCTCTCCCCTACGAGCAGTACTTC. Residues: CASSLVFVGGPLPYEQYF.

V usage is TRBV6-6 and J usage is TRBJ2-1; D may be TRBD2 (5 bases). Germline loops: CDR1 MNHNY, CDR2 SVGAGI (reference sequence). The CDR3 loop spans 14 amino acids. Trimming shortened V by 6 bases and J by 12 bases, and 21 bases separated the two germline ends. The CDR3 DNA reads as TGTGCCAGCAGCCGTGATTTGGAGCTGAGGGTGCAGTTCTTC. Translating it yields CASSRDLELRVQFF.

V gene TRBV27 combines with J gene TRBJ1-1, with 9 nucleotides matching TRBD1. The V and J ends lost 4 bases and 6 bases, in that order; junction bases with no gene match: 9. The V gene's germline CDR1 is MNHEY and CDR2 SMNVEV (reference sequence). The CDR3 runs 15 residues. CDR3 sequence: CASSYRQGVGAEAFF. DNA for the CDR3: TGTGCCAGCAGTTACCGACAGGGGGTCGGAGCTGAAGCTTTCTTT.

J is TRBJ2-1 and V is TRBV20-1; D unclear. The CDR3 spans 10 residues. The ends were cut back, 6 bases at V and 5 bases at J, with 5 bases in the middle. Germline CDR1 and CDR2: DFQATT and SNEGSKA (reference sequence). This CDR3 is CSARNNEQFF. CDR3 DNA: TGCAGTGCCAGGAACAATGAGCAGTTCTTC.

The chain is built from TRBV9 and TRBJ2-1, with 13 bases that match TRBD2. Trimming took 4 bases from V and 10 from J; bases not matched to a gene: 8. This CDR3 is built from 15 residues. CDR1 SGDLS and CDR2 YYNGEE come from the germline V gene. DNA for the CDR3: TGTGCCAGCAGCCCACGACTAGCGGGAGGATGGGAGCAGTTCTTC. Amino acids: CASSPRLAGGWEQFF.

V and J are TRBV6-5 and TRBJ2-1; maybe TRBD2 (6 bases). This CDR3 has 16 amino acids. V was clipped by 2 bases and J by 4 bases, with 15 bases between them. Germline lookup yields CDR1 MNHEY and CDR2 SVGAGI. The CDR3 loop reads CASSYTGLGGYNEQFF. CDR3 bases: TGTGCCAGCAGTTACACCGGTCTTGGGGGGTACAATGAGCAGTTCTTC.

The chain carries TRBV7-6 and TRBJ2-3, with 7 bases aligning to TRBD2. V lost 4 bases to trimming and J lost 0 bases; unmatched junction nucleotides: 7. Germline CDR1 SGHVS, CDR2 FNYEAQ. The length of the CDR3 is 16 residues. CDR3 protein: CASSSLAGSSTDTQYF. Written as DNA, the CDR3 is TGTGCCAGCAGCTCCTTAGCGGGTTCTAGCACAGATACGCAGTATTTT.

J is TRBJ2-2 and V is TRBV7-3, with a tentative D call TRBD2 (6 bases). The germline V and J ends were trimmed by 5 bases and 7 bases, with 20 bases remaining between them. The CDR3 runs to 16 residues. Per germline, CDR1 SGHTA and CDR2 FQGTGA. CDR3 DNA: TGTGCCAGCAGCCCTCTTGCGGGACGGCGGAACGGGGAGCTGTTTTTT. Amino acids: CASSPLAGRRNGELFF.

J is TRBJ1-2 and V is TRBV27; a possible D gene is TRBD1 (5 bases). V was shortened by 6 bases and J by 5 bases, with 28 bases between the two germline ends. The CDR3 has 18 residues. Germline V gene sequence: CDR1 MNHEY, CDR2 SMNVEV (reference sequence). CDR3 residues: CASSHLMGLPGGGYGYTF. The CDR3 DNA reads TGTGCCAGCAGCCACCTGATGGGACTGCCCGGAGGAGGATATGGCTACACCTTC.

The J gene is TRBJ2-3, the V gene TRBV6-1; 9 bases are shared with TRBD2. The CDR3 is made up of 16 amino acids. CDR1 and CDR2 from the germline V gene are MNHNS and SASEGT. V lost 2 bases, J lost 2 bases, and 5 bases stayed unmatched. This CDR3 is CASSELVAGATDTQYF. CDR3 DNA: TGTGCCAGCAGTGAATTGGTAGCGGGAGCCACAGATACGCAGTATTTT.

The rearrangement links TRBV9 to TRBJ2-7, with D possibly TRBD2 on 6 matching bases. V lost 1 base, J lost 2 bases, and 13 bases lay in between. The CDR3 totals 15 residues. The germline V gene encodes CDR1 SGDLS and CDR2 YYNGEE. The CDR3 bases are TGTGCCAGCAGCGTAAGGGCTAGCGTTCCCTACGAGCAGTACTTC. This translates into CASSVRASVPYEQYF.

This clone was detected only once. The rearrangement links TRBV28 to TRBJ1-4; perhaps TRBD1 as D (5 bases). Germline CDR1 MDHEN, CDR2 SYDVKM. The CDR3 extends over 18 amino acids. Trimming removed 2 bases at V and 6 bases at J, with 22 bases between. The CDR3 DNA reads TGTGCCAGCAGTTTAGTCGGTTTTAAGACAGTGATGTATGAAAAACTGTTTTTT. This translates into CASSLVGFKTVMYEKLFF.

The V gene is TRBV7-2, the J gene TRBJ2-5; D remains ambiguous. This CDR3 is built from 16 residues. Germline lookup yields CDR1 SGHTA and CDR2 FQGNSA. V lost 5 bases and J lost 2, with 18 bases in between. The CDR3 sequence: CASSHQLTPPQETQYF. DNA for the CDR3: TGTGCCAGCAGCCACCAATTGACTCCCCCACAAGAGACCCAGTACTTC.

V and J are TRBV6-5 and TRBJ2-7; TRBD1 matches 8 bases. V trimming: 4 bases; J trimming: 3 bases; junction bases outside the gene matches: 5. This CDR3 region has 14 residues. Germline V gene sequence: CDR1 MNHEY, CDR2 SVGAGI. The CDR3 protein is CASSLDRVFYEQYF. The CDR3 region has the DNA TGTGCCAGCAGTTTGGACAGGGTTTTCTACGAGCAGTACTTC.

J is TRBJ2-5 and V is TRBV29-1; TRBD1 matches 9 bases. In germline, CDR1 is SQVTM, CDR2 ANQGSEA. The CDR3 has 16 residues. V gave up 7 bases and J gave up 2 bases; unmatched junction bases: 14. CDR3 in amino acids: CSAPRDRVVVQETQYF. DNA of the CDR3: TGCAGCGCCCCCCGGGACAGGGTCGTCGTGCAAGAGACCCAGTACTTC.

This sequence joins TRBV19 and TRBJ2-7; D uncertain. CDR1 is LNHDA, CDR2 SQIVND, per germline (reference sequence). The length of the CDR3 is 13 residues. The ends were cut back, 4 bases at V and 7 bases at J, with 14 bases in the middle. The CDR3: CASSTSGLQEQYF. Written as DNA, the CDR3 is TGTGCCAGTAGTACCTCCGGCCTCCAAGAGCAGTACTTC.

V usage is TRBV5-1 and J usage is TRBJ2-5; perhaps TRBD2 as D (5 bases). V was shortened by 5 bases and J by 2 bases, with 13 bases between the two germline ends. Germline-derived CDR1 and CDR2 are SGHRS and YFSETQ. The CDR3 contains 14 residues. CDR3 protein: CASRFGETQETQYF. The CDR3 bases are TGCGCCAGCAGATTCGGGGAGACTCAAGAGACCCAGTACTTC.

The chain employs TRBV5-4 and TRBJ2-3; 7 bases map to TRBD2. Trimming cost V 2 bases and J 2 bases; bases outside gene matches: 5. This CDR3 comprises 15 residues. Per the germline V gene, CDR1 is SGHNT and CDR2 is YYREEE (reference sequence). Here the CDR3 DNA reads TGTGCCAGCAGCTTAGGGACTACCGACACAGATACGCAGTATTTT. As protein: CASSLGTTDTDTQYF.

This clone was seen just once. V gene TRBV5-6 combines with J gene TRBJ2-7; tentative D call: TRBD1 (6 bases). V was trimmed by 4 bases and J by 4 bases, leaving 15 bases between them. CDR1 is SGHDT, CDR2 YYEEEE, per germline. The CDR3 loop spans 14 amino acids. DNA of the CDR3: TGTGCCAGCAGCCCTACCGGGACAAGATACGAGCAGTACTTC. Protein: CASSPTGTRYEQYF.

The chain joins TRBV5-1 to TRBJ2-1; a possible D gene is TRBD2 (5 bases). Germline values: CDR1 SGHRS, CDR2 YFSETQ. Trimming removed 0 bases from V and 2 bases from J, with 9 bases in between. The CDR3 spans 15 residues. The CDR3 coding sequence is TGCGCCAGCAGCTTGGCCGGGAACACCTACAATGAGCAGTTCTTC. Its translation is CASSLAGNTYNEQFF.

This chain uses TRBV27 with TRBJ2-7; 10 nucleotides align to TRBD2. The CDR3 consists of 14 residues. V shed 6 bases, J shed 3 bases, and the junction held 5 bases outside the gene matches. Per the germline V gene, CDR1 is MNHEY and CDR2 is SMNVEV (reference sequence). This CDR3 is CASRPGTSVYEQYF. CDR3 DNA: TGTGCCAGCAGACCCGGGACTAGCGTCTACGAGCAGTACTTC.

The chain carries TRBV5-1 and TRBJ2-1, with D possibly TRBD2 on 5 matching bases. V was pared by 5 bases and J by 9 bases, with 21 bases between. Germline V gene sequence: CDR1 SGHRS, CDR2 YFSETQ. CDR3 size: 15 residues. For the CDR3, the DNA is TGCGCCAGCAGGGAAGCGGCCAGAGGAAACGGTGAGCAGTTCTTC. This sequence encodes CASREAARGNGEQFF.

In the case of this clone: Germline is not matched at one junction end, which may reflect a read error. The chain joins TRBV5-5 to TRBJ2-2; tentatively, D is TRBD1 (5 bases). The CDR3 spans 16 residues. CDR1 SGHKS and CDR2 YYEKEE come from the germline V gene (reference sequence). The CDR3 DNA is TGTGCCAGCAGCTTGGTTTGGACAACGAACCCCGGGGAGCTGTTTTTT. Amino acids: CASSLVWTTNPGELFF.

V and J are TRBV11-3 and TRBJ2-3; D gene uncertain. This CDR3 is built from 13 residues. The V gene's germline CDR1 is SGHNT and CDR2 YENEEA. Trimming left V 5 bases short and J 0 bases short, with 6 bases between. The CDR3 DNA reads TGTGCCAGCAGCCTTGCTAGCACAGATACGCAGTATTTT. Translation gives CASSLASTDTQYF.

Here the CDR3 reads CASSLVEVGPGYTF. CDR3 DNA sequence: TGTGCCAGCAGCTTAGTCGAGGTAGGGCCTGGCTACACCTTC. J is TRBJ1-2 and V is TRBV7-9, with D hard to call. The CDR3 sequence is 14 residues long. Trimming cost V 1 base and J 7 bases, with 13 bases left between them. Germline assignment: CDR1 SEHNR and CDR2 FQNEAQ (reference sequence).

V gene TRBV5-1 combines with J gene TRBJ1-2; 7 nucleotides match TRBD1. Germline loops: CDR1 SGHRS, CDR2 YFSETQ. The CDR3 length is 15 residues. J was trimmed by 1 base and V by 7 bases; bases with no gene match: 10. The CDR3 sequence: CASRDSNRGNYGYTF. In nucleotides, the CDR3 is TGCGCCAGCCGGGACAGCAATCGGGGTAACTATGGCTACACCTTC.

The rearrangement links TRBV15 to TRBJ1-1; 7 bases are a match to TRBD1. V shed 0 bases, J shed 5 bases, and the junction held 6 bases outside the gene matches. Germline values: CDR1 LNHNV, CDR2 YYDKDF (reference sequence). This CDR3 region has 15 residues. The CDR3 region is CATSRDRGRYTEAFF. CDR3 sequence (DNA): TGTGCCACCAGCAGAGATAGGGGGCGATATACTGAAGCTTTCTTT.

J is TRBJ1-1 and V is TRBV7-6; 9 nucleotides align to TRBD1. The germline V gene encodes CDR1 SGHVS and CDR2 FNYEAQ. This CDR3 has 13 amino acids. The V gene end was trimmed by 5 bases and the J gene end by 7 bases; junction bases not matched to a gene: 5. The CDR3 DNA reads TGTGCCAGCAGCGACGGGACAGGGATTGAAGCTTTCTTT. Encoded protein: CASSDGTGIEAFF.